The T cell receptor beta chain under discussion was sequenced for a study of radiation and T cells in renal cell carcinoma. Time point denoted: blood 4 weeks post-SBRT, at nephrectomy. Indicated treatment: 15 Gy SBRT to primary tumor, nephrectomy 4 weeks later. This CDR3 has 15 residues. The V and J ends lost 2 bases and 1 base respectively, with 11 bases between them. The germline gives CDR1 SNHLY, CDR2 FYNNEI. Clones were sequenced by immunoSEQ multiplex PCR, and TCRdb holds only the in-frame ones, with some missing. The sample contains approximately 170,000 clones, 88% of which appear only once. Details on this clone: The antigen remains undetermined.

Overall study findings and caveats: In blood, top tumor clones expanded by 2 weeks, shrinking by 4. Without pretreatment biopsies, baseline tumor clonotype presence was undetermined.

The chain has TRBV2 and TRBJ1-1; maybe TRBD1 (6 bases). The sample here was blood, taken from a patient whose treatment included radiotherapy and nephrectomy. The sequence came from a woman in her fifties or sixties with renal cell carcinoma. The CDR3 loop is CASSEWGRENTEAFF. The CDR3 nucleotides are TGTGCCAGCAGTGAATGGGGGCGGGAGAACACTGAAGCTTTCTTT. The variable domain in full, with the rest retrieved from reference TRBV2 and TRBJ1-1, is EPEVTQTPSHQVTQMGQEVILRCVPISNHLYFYWYRQILGQKVEFLVSFYNNEISEKSEIFDDQFSVERPDGSNFTLKIRSTKLEDSAMYFCASSEWGRENTEAFFGQGTRLTVV.